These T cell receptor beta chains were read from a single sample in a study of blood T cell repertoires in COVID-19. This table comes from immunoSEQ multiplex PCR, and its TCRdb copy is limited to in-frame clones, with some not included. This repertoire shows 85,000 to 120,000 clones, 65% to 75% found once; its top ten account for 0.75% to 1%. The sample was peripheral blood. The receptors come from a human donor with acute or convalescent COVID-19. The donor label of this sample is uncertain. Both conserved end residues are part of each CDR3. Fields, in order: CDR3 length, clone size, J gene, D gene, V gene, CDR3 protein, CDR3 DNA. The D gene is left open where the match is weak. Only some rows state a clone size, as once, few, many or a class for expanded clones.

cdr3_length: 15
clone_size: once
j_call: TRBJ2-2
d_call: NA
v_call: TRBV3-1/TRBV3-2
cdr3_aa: CASSQAIGATGELFF
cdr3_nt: TGTGCCAGCAGCCAAGCCATCGGAGCGACCGGGGAGCTGTTTTTT

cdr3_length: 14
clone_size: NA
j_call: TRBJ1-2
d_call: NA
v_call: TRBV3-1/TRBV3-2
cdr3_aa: CASSQKGSGYGYTF
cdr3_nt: TGTGCCAGCAGCCAAAAAGGTTCGGGTTATGGCTACACCTTC

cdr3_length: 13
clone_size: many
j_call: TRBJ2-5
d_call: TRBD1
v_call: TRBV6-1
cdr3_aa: CASREGTEETQYF
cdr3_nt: TGTGCCAGCAGGGAAGGGACAGAAGAGACCCAGTACTTC

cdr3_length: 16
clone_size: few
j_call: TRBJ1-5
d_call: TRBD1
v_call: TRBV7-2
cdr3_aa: CASSPGTGSSNQPQHF
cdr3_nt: TGTGCCAGCAGCCCCGGGACAGGATCTAGCAATCAGCCCCAGCATTTT

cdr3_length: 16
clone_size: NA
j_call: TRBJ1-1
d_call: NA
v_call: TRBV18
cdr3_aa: CASSPSTPRGNTEAFF
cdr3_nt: TGTGCCAGCTCACCGTCAACCCCCAGGGGAAACACTGAAGCTTTCTTT

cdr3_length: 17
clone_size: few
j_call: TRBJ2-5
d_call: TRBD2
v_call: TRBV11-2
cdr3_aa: CASSPGLAGGLQETQYF
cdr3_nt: TGTGCCAGCAGCCCGGGACTAGCGGGGGGCCTACAAGAGACCCAGTACTTC

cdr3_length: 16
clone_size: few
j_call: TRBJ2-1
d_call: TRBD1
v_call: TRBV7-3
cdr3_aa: CASSLQGTGYYNEQFF
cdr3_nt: TGTGCCAGCAGTCTACAGGGGACAGGTTACTACAATGAGCAGTTCTTC

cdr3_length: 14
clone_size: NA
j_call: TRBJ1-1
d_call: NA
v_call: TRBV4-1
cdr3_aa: CASSHPDSVLEAFF
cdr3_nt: TGCGCCAGCAGCCACCCAGACAGCGTACTTGAAGCTTTCTTT

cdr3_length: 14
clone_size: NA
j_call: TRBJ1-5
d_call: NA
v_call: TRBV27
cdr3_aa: CASARAASNQPQHF
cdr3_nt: TGTGCTAGCGCCAGGGCAGCGAGCAATCAGCCCCAGCATTTT

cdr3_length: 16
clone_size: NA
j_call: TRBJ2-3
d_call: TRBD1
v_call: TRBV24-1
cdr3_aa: CATSDPTGASTDTQYF
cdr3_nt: TGTGCCACCAGTGACCCGACAGGGGCGAGCACAGATACGCAGTATTTT

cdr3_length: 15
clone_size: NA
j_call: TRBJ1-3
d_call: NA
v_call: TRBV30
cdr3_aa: CAWSEGLYSGNTIYF
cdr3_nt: TGTGCCTGGAGTGAGGGGCTTTACTCTGGAAACACCATATATTTT

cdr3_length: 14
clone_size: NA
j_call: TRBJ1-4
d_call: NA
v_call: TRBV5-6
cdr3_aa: CASSLKGPAEKLFF
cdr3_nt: TGTGCCAGCAGCTTGAAGGGGCCTGCGGAAAAACTGTTTTTT

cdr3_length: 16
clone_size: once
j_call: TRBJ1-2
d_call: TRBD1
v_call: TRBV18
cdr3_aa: CASSPSRTGGLYGYTF
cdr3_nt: TGTGCCAGCTCACCGAGTCGGACAGGGGGCCTCTATGGCTACACCTTC

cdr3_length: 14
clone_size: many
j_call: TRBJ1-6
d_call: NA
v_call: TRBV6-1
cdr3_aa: CASSEKEGSSPLHF
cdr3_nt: TGTGCCAGCAGTGAAAAGGAAGGGAGTTCACCCCTCCACTTT

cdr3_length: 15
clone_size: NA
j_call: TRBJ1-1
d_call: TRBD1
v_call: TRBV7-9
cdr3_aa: CASSPDRGQNTEAFF
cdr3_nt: TGTGCCAGCAGCCCGGACAGGGGGCAGAACACTGAAGCTTTCTTT

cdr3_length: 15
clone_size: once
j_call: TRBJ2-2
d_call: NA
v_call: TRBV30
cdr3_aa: CAWRNQGLDTGELFF
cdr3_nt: TGTGCCTGGAGAAACCAGGGGTTGGACACCGGGGAGCTGTTTTTT

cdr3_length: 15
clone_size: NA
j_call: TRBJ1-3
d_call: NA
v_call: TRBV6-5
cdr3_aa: CASSSEGGYGNTIYF
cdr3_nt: TGTGCCAGCAGTTCGGAGGGAGGGTATGGAAACACCATATATTTT

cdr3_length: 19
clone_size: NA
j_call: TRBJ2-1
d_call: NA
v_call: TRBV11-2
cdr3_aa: CASSPIRGQPLVSYNEQFF
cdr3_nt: TGTGCCAGCAGCCCGATCCGTGGACAGCCATTAGTATCCTACAATGAGCAGTTCTTC

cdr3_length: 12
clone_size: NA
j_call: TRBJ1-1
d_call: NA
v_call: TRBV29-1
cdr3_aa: CSGDNKGTEAFF
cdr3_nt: TGCAGCGGGGACAATAAAGGAACTGAAGCTTTCTTT

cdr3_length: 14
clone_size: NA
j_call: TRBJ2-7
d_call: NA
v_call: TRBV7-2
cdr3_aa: CASSLVKGAYEQYF
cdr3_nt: TGTGCCAGCAGCTTAGTCAAGGGAGCCTACGAGCAGTACTTC

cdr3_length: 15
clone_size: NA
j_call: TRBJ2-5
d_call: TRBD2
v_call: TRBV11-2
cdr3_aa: CASSLTGTSGQTQYF
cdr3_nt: TGTGCCAGCAGCCTCACCGGGACTAGCGGGCAGACCCAGTACTTC

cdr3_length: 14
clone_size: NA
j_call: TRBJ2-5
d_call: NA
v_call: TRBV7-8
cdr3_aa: CASSSRGRQETQYF
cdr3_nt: TGTGCCAGCAGCTCCCGGGGTAGACAAGAGACCCAGTACTTC

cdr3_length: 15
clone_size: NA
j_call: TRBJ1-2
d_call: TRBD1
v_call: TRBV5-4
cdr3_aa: CASSLGGQGNYGYTF
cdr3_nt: TGTGCCAGCAGCTTGGGCGGACAGGGGAACTATGGCTACACCTTC

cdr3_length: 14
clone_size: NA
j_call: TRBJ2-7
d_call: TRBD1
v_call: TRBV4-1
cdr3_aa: CASSQGQGYGEQYF
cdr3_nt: TGCGCCAGCAGCCAGGGACAGGGCTATGGCGAGCAGTACTTC

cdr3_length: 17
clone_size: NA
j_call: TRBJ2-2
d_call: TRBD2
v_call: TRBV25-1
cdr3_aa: CASSETSGGSYTGELFF
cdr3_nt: TGTGCCAGCAGTGAAACTAGCGGGGGAAGTTACACCGGGGAGCTGTTTTTT

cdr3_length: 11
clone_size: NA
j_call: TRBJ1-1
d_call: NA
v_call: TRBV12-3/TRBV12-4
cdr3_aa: CASSLWTEAFF
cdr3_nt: TGTGCCAGCAGTCTGTGGACAGAAGCTTTCTTT

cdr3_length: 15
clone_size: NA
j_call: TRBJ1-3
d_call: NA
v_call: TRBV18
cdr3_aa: CASSPPAASGNTIYF
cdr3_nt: TGTGCCAGCTCACCACCGGCGGCATCTGGAAACACCATATATTTT

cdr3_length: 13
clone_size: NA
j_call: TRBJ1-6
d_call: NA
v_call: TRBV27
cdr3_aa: CASRGGGGSPLHF
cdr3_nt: TGTGCCAGCAGGGGAGGGGGGGGTTCACCCCTCCACTTT

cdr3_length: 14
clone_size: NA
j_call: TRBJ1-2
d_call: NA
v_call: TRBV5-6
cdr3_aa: CASSLRGANYGYTF
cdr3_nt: TGTGCCAGCAGCTTGCGGGGAGCTAACTATGGCTACACCTTC

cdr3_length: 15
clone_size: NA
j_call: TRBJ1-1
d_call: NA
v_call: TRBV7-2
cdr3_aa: CASSLTFSMNTEAFF
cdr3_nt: TGTGCCAGCAGCCTGACATTCTCGATGAACACTGAAGCTTTCTTT

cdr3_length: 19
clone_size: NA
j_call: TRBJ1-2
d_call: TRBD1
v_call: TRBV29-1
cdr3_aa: CSVERFTQSGTGDGYGYTF
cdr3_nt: TGCAGCGTTGAACGATTTACTCAGTCCGGGACAGGGGACGGCTATGGCTACACCTTC

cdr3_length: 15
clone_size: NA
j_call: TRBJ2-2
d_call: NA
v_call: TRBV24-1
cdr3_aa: CATSEMGGLTGELFF
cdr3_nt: TGTGCCACCAGTGAGATGGGGGGGCTAACCGGGGAGCTGTTTTTT

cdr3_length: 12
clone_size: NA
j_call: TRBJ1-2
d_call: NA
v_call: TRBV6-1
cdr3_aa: CASSQTGYGYTF
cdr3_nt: TGTGCCAGCAGTCAAACAGGGTATGGCTACACCTTC

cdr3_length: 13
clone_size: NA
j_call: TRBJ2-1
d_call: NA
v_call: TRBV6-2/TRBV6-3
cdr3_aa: CASSYLETDEQFF
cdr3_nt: TGTGCCAGCAGTTACTTAGAAACCGATGAGCAGTTCTTC

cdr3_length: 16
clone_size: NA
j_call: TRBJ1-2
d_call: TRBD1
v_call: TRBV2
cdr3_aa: CASSRTGTGGNYGYTF
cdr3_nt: TGTGCCAGCAGTCGGACCGGGACAGGGGGCAACTATGGCTACACCTTC